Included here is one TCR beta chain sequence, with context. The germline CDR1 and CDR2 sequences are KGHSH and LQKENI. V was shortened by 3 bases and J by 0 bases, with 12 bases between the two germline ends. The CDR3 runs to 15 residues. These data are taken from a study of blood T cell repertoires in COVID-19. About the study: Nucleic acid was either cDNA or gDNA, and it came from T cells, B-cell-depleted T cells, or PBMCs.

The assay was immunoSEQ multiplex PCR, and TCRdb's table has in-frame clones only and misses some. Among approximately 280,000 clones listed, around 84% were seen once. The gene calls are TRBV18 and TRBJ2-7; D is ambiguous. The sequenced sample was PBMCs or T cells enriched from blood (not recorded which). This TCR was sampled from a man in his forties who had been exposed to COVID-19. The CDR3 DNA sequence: TGTGCCAGCTCACCGTCCCAGTTACACTCCTACGAGCAGTACTTC. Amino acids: CASSPSQLHSYEQYF.